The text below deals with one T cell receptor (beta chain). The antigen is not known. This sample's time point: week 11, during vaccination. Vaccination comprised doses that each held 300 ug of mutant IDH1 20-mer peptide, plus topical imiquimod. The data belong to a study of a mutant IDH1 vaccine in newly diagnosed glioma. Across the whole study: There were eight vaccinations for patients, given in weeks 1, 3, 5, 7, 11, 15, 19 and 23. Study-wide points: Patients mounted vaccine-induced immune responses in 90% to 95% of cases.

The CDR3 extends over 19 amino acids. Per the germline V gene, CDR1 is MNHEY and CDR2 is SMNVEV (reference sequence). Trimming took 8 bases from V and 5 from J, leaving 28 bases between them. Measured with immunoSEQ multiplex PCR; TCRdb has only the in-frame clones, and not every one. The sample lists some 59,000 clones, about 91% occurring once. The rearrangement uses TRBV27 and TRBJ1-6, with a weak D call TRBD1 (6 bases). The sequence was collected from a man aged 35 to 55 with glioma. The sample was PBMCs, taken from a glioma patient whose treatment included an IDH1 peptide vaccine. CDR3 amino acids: CASLRSRGRGVLHNSPLHF. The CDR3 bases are TGTGCCAGCCTACGTTCCCGGGGGCGCGGGGTTTTGCATAATTCACCCCTCCACTTT.